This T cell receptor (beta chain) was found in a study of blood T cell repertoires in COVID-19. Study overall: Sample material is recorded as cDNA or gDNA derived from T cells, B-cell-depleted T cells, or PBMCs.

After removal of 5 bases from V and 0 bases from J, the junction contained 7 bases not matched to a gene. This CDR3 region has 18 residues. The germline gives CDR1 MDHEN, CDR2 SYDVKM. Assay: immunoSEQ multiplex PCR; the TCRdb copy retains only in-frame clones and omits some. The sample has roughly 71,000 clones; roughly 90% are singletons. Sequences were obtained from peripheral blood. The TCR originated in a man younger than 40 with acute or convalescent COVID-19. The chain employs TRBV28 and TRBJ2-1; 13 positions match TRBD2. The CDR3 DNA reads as TGTGCCAGCAGTGCGACTAGCGGGAGGACCAGCTCCTACAATGAGCAGTTCTTC. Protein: CASSATSGRTSSYNEQFF.